Following are 22 T cell receptor beta chains from one sample sequenced in a study of OX40 agonist ivuxolimab in advanced cancers. The repertoire was sequenced with immunoSEQ multiplex PCR; TCRdb's copy has only in-frame clones and lacks some. The repertoire holds tens of thousands of clones, under 90% seen once, with 0.55% to 0.85% in the top ten. This sample comprised CD4+ or CD8+ T cells sorted from blood, obtained in a trial of the OX40 agonist ivuxolimab. The receptors shown here come from an adult with an advanced solid tumor such as melanoma, head and neck, liver or kidney cancer.

The J gene is TRBJ1-6, the V gene TRBV7-2; D is unresolved. Trimming left V 4 bases short and J 7 bases short, with 17 bases between. This CDR3 has 16 amino acids. Germline assignment: CDR1 SGHTA and CDR2 FQGNSA. CDR3 in amino acids: CASSSNAAGSNSPLHF. The CDR3 nucleotides are TGTGCCAGCAGCTCTAATGCGGCGGGTTCAAATTCACCCCTCCACTTT.

The rearrangement joins TRBV5-5 to TRBJ1-5, with TRBD1 matching over 10 bases. The CDR3 has 17 amino acids. The V gene end was trimmed by 8 bases and the J gene end by 8 bases; junction bases not matched to a gene: 19. The V gene's germline CDR1 is SGHKS and CDR2 YYEKEE (reference sequence). The CDR3 DNA is TGTGCCAGTAGCCCCGGGGACAGGGGTTCCGTCAGGGAGCCCCAGCATTTT. This encodes CASSPGDRGSVREPQHF.

The rearrangement links TRBV7-8 to TRBJ1-3; D unresolved. Looked up from germline, CDR1 is SGHVS and CDR2 is FQNEAQ. V lost 0 bases and J 5 bases, leaving 8 bases between the germline ends. There are 14 residues in the CDR3. CDR3 coding DNA: TGTGCCAGCAGCTTAGCGGCGGGGAGAAACACCATATATTTT. It is translated as CASSLAAGRNTIYF.

This clone was counted a single time. The gene calls are TRBV5-5 and TRBJ2-7; the match to TRBD1 covers 10 bases. From germline, CDR1 is SGHKS and CDR2 YYEKEE (reference sequence). The ends lost 3 bases at V and 3 bases at J; junction bases unmatched: 0. CDR3 length: 13 residues. In nucleotides, the CDR3 is TGTGCCAGCAGCTGGGACAGGGGCTACGAGCAGTACTTC. This gives the protein CASSWDRGYEQYF.

The chain recombines TRBV27 with TRBJ2-7, with D tentatively TRBD1 or TRBD2 (6 bases each). Germline CDR1 MNHEY, CDR2 SMNVEV (reference sequence). V lost 0 bases and J 4 bases, leaving 22 bases between the germline ends. This CDR3 is built from 18 residues. The CDR3 loop reads CASSLSLGGGGAVYEQYF. The CDR3 nucleotides read TGTGCCAGCAGTTTATCGTTGGGGGGCGGCGGGGCGGTTTACGAGCAGTACTTC.

J is TRBJ1-5 and V is TRBV18; TRBD1 matches 8 bases. CDR3 size: 15 residues. Germline loops: CDR1 KGHSH, CDR2 LQKENI. V was pared by 4 bases and J by 5 bases, with 7 bases of the junction left unmatched. CDR3 nucleotides: TGTGCCAGCTCACAAGAGACAGGGGCGGATCAGCCCCAGCATTTT. Protein: CASSQETGADQPQHF. Combining the CDR3 with reference TRBV18 and TRBJ1-5 gives the whole variable domain NAGVMQNPRHLVRRRGQEARLRCSPMKGHSHVYWYRQLPEEGLKFMVYLQKENIIDESGMPKERFSAEFPKEGPSILRIQQVVRGDSAAYFCASSQETGADQPQHFGDGTRLSIL.

V and J are TRBV19 and TRBJ2-3; TRBD2 aligns across 7 bases. The CDR3 loop spans 15 amino acids. Germline CDR1 LNHDA, CDR2 SQIVND (reference sequence). Unmatched junction bases numbered 6, after V lost 3 bases and J lost 3 bases. The CDR3 here is CASSIPGGSTDTQYF. The CDR3 DNA reads as TGTGCCAGTAGTATCCCCGGGGGGTCTACAGATACGCAGTATTTT.

This chain connects TRBV5-1 to TRBJ2-3; a weak D match, TRBD2 (6 bases). This CDR3 has 14 residues. The germline gives CDR1 SGHRS, CDR2 YFSETQ. V shed 3 bases and J shed 0 bases, with 8 bases lying between them. CDR3 sequence reads: CASSWGDSTDTQYF. The CDR3 nucleotides are TGCGCCAGCAGCTGGGGGGACAGCACAGATACGCAGTATTTT.

The chain has TRBV19 and TRBJ2-7, with D possibly TRBD1 on 6 matching bases. This CDR3 region has 15 residues. The V and J ends lost 1 base and 1 base respectively, with 11 bases between them. Germline loops: CDR1 LNHDA, CDR2 SQIVND (reference sequence). The CDR3 protein is CASSIVGQPSYEQYF. The CDR3 DNA is TGTGCCAGTAGTATAGTGGGACAACCATCCTACGAGCAGTACTTC.

V and J are TRBV7-9 and TRBJ2-3; D is possibly TRBD2 (6 bases). Germline V gene sequence: CDR1 SEHNR, CDR2 FQNEAQ (reference sequence). The germline V and J ends were trimmed by 4 bases and 2 bases, with 13 bases remaining between them. This CDR3 has 15 amino acids. CDR3 amino acids: CASSSMWGVTDTQYF. CDR3 nucleotide sequence: TGTGCCAGCAGCTCAATGTGGGGGGTCACAGATACGCAGTATTTT.

V gene TRBV7-3 combines with J gene TRBJ2-1; 9 nucleotides align to TRBD1. CDR1 SGHTA and CDR2 FQGTGA come from the germline V gene. CDR3 length: 16 residues. V was clipped by 5 bases and J by 5 bases; unmatched bases: 10. CDR3 nucleotides: TGTGCCAGCAGCCCCAAACAGGGGGCATTCAACAATGAGCAGTTCTTC. It translates to CASSPKQGAFNNEQFF.

To note about this clone: In the same sample, other DNA sequences code for this CDR3. V gene TRBV11-2 combines with J gene TRBJ2-7; a possible D gene is TRBD2 (6 bases). Trimming cost V 3 bases and J 9 bases, with 15 bases left between them. CDR1 and CDR2 (germline): SGHAT, FQNNGV. This CDR3 contains 13 residues. The CDR3 nucleotides read TGTGCCAGCAGCTTCGGGGGTCCCGGGGGGCAGTACTTC. Protein product: CASSFGGPGGQYF.

The rearrangement joins TRBV6-1 to TRBJ1-4; 8 bases match TRBD1. Germline lookup yields CDR1 MNHNS and CDR2 SASEGT. The length of the CDR3 is 15 residues. The J segment lost 4 bases and the V segment lost 6 bases, leaving 7 bases of the junction unmatched. The chain's CDR3 is CASSGAQGGNEKLFF. In DNA, the CDR3 is TGTGCCAGCAGCGGTGCACAGGGGGGTAATGAAAAACTGTTTTTT.

This clone was detected a few times. The chain employs TRBV10-1 and TRBJ2-7; either TRBD1 or TRBD2 may supply D (5 bases each). V lost 0 bases to trimming and J lost 4 bases, with 13 bases between them. Germline V gene lookup returns CDR1 WNHNN and CDR2 SYGVQD (reference sequence). The CDR3 spans 15 residues. The CDR3, as DNA: TGCGCCAGCAGTGAGTCCGGCAGTGGGGGTTACGAGCAGTACTTC. It specifies CASSESGSGGYEQYF.

The chain has TRBV9 and TRBJ2-1; D uncertain. Germline V gene data show CDR1 as SGDLS and CDR2 as YYNGEE. CDR3 length: 13 residues. V was cut by 0 bases and J by 6 bases, with 7 bases left in between. CDR3 DNA sequence: TGTGCCAGCAGCGTAGGAAGCTCCAATGAGCAGTTCTTC. This encodes CASSVGSSNEQFF. Full variable domain (remainder filled in from reference TRBV9 and TRBJ2-1): DSGVTQTPKHLITATGQRVTLRCSPRSGDLSVYWYQQSLDQGLQFLIQYYNGEERAKGNILERFSAQQFPDLHSELNLSSLELGDSALYFCASSVGSSNEQFFGPGTRLTVL.

The table lists this clone with a count of one. This sequence joins TRBV29-1 and TRBJ2-3; D uncertain. Germline CDR1 and CDR2: SQVTM and ANQGSEA. The CDR3 has 13 residues. The germline V and J ends were trimmed by 4 bases and 1 base, with 9 bases remaining between them. This chain's CDR3 is CSVAHSRTDTQYF. The CDR3 nucleotides read TGCAGCGTTGCGCACAGCCGCACAGATACGCAGTATTTT.

The V gene is TRBV4-3, the J gene TRBJ1-1; D gene ambiguous. Germline CDR1 LGHNA, CDR2 YSLEER. Trimming stripped 1 base from V and 1 base from J, with 7 bases between. The CDR3 is 14 residues long. CDR3 DNA sequence: TGCGCCAGCAGCCAAGCTTCCGGGAACACTGAAGCTTTCTTT. It codes for CASSQASGNTEAFF.

This clone was counted a few times. This sequence joins TRBV10-3 and TRBJ1-5, with TRBD1 as a possible D gene (6 bases). Trimming took 6 bases from V and 5 from J, leaving 11 bases between them. Germline CDR1 ENHRY, CDR2 SYGVKD. The CDR3 covers 13 residues. CDR3 amino acids: CAIRGTPDQPQHF. The CDR3, as DNA: TGTGCCATCAGGGGGACACCGGATCAGCCCCAGCATTTT.

The V and J genes are TRBV5-1 and TRBJ1-2, with TRBD1 matching over 7 bases. Trimming cost V 4 bases and J 6 bases; bases outside gene matches: 18. CDR3 length: 17 amino acids. In germline, CDR1 is SGHRS, CDR2 YFSETQ. CDR3 in amino acids: CASSLTPRDSSEHGYTF. CDR3 DNA sequence: TGCGCCAGCAGCCTAACCCCCCGGGACAGCAGTGAGCATGGCTACACCTTC.

This CDR3 is CASSSPRTSGGEQYF. In DNA form, the CDR3 reads TGTGCCAGCAGCTCACCCCGGACTAGCGGGGGTGAGCAGTACTTC. The chain recombines TRBV11-2 with TRBJ2-7, with 13 bases that match TRBD2. Germline CDR1 SGHAT, CDR2 FQNNGV. The junction had 7 bases not matched to a gene; V was cut back by 4 bases and J by 7 bases. The length of the CDR3 is 15 residues. Based on the CDR3 plus reference TRBV11-2 and TRBJ2-7, the full variable domain is EAGVAQSPRYKIIEKRQSVAFWCNPISGHATLYWYQQILGQGPKLLIQFQNNGVVDDSQLPKDRFSAERLKGVDSTLKIQPAKLEDSAVYLCASSSPRTSGGEQYFGPGTRLTVT.

The V call is TRBV6-1, the J call TRBJ1-5, with 10 bases aligning to TRBD1. The junction had 4 bases not matched to a gene; V was cut back by 1 base and J by 7 bases. CDR3 length: 15 residues. Germline V gives CDR1 MNHNS, CDR2 SASEGT. The DNA of the CDR3 is TGTGCCAGCAGTGAAGGGGGGACAGGGGAGCAGCCCCAGCATTTT. This codes for CASSEGGTGEQPQHF.

The chain recombines TRBV11-2 with TRBJ1-1; 7 nucleotides align to TRBD1. Per germline, CDR1 SGHAT and CDR2 FQNNGV. The CDR3 has 13 amino acids. With V trimmed by 7 bases and J by 5 bases, 7 bases remained unmatched. CDR3 residues: CASNRQGFTEAFF. CDR3 in DNA: TGTGCCAGCAACCGACAGGGCTTTACTGAAGCTTTCTTT. The whole variable domain, remainder taken from reference TRBV11-2 and TRBJ1-1, is EAGVAQSPRYKIIEKRQSVAFWCNPISGHATLYWYQQILGQGPKLLIQFQNNGVVDDSQLPKDRFSAERLKGVDSTLKIQPAKLEDSAVYLCASNRQGFTEAFFGQGTRLTVV.